The source of this T cell receptor beta chain is a study of CD8+ T cells in alopecia areata. Study context: Twice a day, 5 to 10 mg of oral tofacitinib was administered to treated patients.

cDNA serving as the sequencing template came from extracted, reverse transcribed RNA. Repertoires were generated with immunoSEQ multiplex PCR, while TCRdb's copy carries only in-frame clones and drops some. The sample has over 200,000 clones, about 60% seen once. Peripheral blood and lesional scalp punch biopsies were taken from alopecia areata patients. Broader study findings: Scalp sequencing captures resident alphabeta T cells of normal skin too.

As concerns this clone: Its cognate antigen is unknown.

Per germline, CDR1 SGDLS and CDR2 YYNGEE. Trimming took 4 bases from V and 2 from J, leaving 9 bases between them. CDR3 size: 13 residues. The receptor's source is a human donor with alopecia areata. Material: CD4+ T cells sorted from blood, obtained at week 0. The chain couples TRBV9 to TRBJ1-1, with no clear D. The CDR3 nucleotides are TGTGCCAGCAGCATCAGACCTAACACTGAAGCTTTCTTT. This sequence encodes CASSIRPNTEAFF.